This T cell receptor (beta chain) appears in the sequencing data of a study of CXCR3-negative and CXCR3-positive naive CD8 T cells. With some 300,000 cells each, the CD8+ T cell subsets were individually sorted in triplicate. As concerns this clonotype: The target antigen is unknown.

All TRB cDNA libraries came from 5' RACE performed with UMI labels. TCRdb processed the 5' RACE reads again and assigns one entry to each CDR3 protein, with no DNA. The table lists around 63,000 distinct CDR3 sequences. The length of the CDR3 is 17 residues. In germline, CDR1 is SGHRS, CDR2 YFSETQ. Whole-study results and caveats: Surface CD5 matched across naive subsets, and TRB CDR3 properties served to infer TCR strength. Both of the naive subsets showed about the same high diversity, but memory CD8+ cells had much less. More hydrophobic TRB CDR3s were found in CXCR3-positive naive cells than in CXCR3-negative naive cells.

The TCR sequence derives from a human donor in good health. Some clones in this sample may be carry-over from other donors' samples. The source material was naive CXCR3+ CD8+ T cells from blood. Subset: CD45RO-CCR7+CD27+CD95- naive CD8+ T cells expressing CXCR3 (TNR3+). The chain couples TRBV5-1 to TRBJ1-5; the TRBD1 assignment by TCRdb is unverifiable without DNA. This CDR3 reads CASSLDPQVDSNQPQHF.